This T cell receptor (beta chain) is drawn from a study of blood T cells in healthy people across ages. Primed by a sample-barcoded 5' primer and a J-beta primer mix, a second PCR proceeded for 7 to 11 cycles. TCRdb redid the calling of the 5' RACE reads with MiXCR, one entry per CDR3 protein. The table has hundreds of thousands of distinct CDR3 sequences, about 30% seen once. Points from the study as a whole: Compared with aged donors, long-lived donors showed fewer expanded clones, suggesting selection. The recorded TCR beta diversity per million T cells decreased in a roughly linear manner with age.

The extraction recovered at least 5.5 micrograms of total RNA per sample. The germline V gene encodes CDR1 ENHRY and CDR2 SYGVKD. V was clipped by 3 bases and J by 1 base, with 12 bases between them. The CDR3 has 15 residues. This clonotype was seen many times. What it recognizes is unknown. Specimen: blood. The sequence derives from a woman aged 80 or over in good health. The chain joins TRBV10-3 to TRBJ1-2; D gene uncertain. The CDR3 sequence is CAISEEAGGNYGYTF. CDR3 DNA: TGTGCCATCAGTGAAGAAGCAGGAGGTAACTATGGCTACACCTTC.